The 24 T cell receptor beta chains below come from one sample, sequenced in a study of blood T cell repertoires in COVID-19. The protocol was immunoSEQ multiplex PCR, while the TCRdb copy is restricted to in-frame clones and leaves out a portion. In the table there are about 180,000 clones, roughly 84% of which are singletons. Input material: PBMCs or T cells enriched from blood (not recorded which). The receptors shown here come from a man aged 45-60 years who had recovered from COVID-19.

The chain is built from TRBV7-2 and TRBJ2-3, with TRBD2 identical over 16 bases. V gave up 5 bases and J gave up 1 base; unmatched junction bases: 9. The CDR3 covers 19 residues. CDR1 is SGHTA and CDR2 is FQGNSA in the germline V gene. The CDR3 is CASSGPLGTSGGGTDTQYF. Here the CDR3 DNA reads TGTGCCAGCAGCGGACCCCTCGGGACTAGCGGGGGGGGCACAGATACGCAGTATTTT. The full variable domain, completed using reference TRBV7-2 and TRBJ2-3, is GAGVSQSPSNKVTEKGKDVELRCDPISGHTALYWYRQSLGQGLEFLIYFQGNSAPDKSGLPSDRFSAERTGGSVSTLTIQRTQQEDSAVYLCASSGPLGTSGGGTDTQYFGPGTRLTVL.

This clone was counted once. The chain is built from TRBV7-9 and TRBJ1-2, with 10 bases lining up with TRBD1. Losses at the gene ends were 5 bases for V and 8 bases for J; bases not matched to a gene: 5. Germline V gene lookup returns CDR1 SEHNR and CDR2 FQNEAQ (reference sequence). This CDR3 region has 13 residues. CDR3: CASSRDRGLGYTF. The CDR3 bases are TGTGCCAGCAGCCGGGACAGGGGTTTGGGCTACACCTTC. The whole variable domain, remainder taken from reference TRBV7-9 and TRBJ1-2, is DTGVSQNPRHKITKRGQNVTFRCDPISEHNRLYWYRQTLGQGPEFLTYFQNEAQLEKSRLLSDRFSAERPKGSFSTLEIQRTEQGDSAMYLCASSRDRGLGYTFGSGTRLTVV.

This clone has only one observation. Given a much more abundant clone one base away, this may be a read error. This chain links TRBV12-5 with TRBJ2-5, with 9 bases that match TRBD1. V trimming: 6 bases; J trimming: 5 bases; junction bases outside the gene matches: 4. The length of the CDR3 is 13 residues. The germline gives CDR1 LGHNT, CDR2 FRNRAP. The CDR3 sequence: CASGMDRGETQYF. CDR3 sequence (DNA): TGTGCTAGTGGCATGGACAGGGGTGAGACCCAGTACTTC.

The genes are TRBV7-9 and TRBJ2-7, with 11 bases lining up with TRBD2. CDR3 length: 18 residues. The V gene's germline CDR1 is SEHNR and CDR2 FQNEAQ (reference sequence). V lost 4 bases to trimming and J lost 4 bases; unmatched junction nucleotides: 15. CDR3 amino acids: CASSSPPGTSGTGYEQYF. CDR3 nucleotides: TGTGCCAGCAGCTCCCCCCCCGGGACTAGCGGAACCGGGTACGAGCAGTACTTC.

As for this clone: Other nucleotide sequences from this sample produce the same CDR3. The gene calls are TRBV6-5 and TRBJ1-4; 9 bases are shared with TRBD1. CDR3 length: 15 residues. V shed 2 bases and J 5 bases; nucleotides not matched to a gene: 3. CDR1 and CDR2 (germline): MNHEY, SVGAGI. CDR3 bases: TGTGCCAGCAGTTACGACGGACAGGGGAATGAAAAACTGTTTTTT. Translated: CASSYDGQGNEKLFF.

The V gene is TRBV6-5, the J gene TRBJ1-2, with 8 bases matching TRBD1. The V and J ends lost 9 bases and 6 bases, in that order; junction bases with no gene match: 12. Germline CDR1 and CDR2: MNHEY and SVGAGI. The CDR3 totals 14 residues. Here the CDR3 DNA reads TGTGCCAGTAGACGGACAGGGCGCAACCATGGCTACACCTTC. Its protein is CASRRTGRNHGYTF.

The chain combines TRBV19 with TRBJ1-2; D might be TRBD1 (5 bases). V lost 3 bases to trimming and J lost 8 bases, with 13 bases between them. Germline CDR1 is LNHDA and CDR2 is SQIVND (reference sequence). CDR3 size: 13 residues. In DNA, the CDR3 is TGTGCCAGTAGTATTCGGCCAGGGAACGGCTACACCTTC. It translates to CASSIRPGNGYTF. The complete variable domain, with remaining parts taken from reference TRBV19 and TRBJ1-2, reads DGGITQSPKYLFRKEGQNVTLSCEQNLNHDAMYWYRQDPGQGLRLIYYSQIVNDFQKGDIAEGYSVSREKKESFPLTVTSAQKNPTAFYLCASSIRPGNGYTFGSGTRLTVV.

As DNA, the CDR3 is TGCGCCAGCAGCCCGTACAGGGGACAGACCCAGTACTTC. It translates to CASSPYRGQTQYF. The J gene is TRBJ2-5, the V gene TRBV5-1; the match to TRBD1 covers 7 bases. The CDR3 spans 13 residues. With 4 bases clipped from V and 6 bases from J, the junction kept 6 bases outside the gene matches. Germline loops: CDR1 SGHRS, CDR2 YFSETQ.

V gene TRBV3-1 (or the pseudogene TRBV3-2) combines with J gene TRBJ1-4; unclear D gene. The CDR3 totals 15 residues. Germline V gives CDR1 LGHDT, CDR2 YNNKEL (reference sequence). V lost 2 bases and J lost 7, with 14 bases in between. This CDR3 reads CASSQFNGPAEKLFF. In nucleotides, the CDR3 is TGTGCCAGCAGCCAATTTAATGGCCCCGCTGAAAAACTGTTTTTT.

The CDR3 here is CASSLGTAFSNTEAFF. CDR3 nucleotides: TGTGCCAGCAGCTTAGGGACAGCGTTTTCGAACACTGAAGCTTTCTTT. J is TRBJ1-1 and V is TRBV5-4, with 7 bases identical to TRBD1. The CDR3 extends over 16 amino acids. Losses at the gene ends were 2 bases for V and 1 base for J; bases not matched to a gene: 8. Looked up from germline, CDR1 is SGHNT and CDR2 is YYREEE (reference sequence).

The chain recombines TRBV6-5 with TRBJ1-6; 8 nucleotides agree with TRBD1. This CDR3 region has 15 residues. Germline V gene data show CDR1 as MNHEY and CDR2 as SVGAGI. Germline trimming cut 6 bases from V and 5 bases from J; bases unmatched to any gene: 6. Here the CDR3 DNA reads TGTGCCAGCAGCCGGGACAGGATAAATAATTCACCCCTCCACTTT. Amino acid sequence: CASSRDRINNSPLHF.

J is TRBJ2-1 and V is TRBV3-1 (or the pseudogene TRBV3-2); D uncertain. Trimming removed 4 bases from V and 5 bases from J, with 15 bases in between. Germline V gene lookup returns CDR1 LGHDT and CDR2 YNNKEL (reference sequence). CDR3 length equals 15 residues. In DNA form, the CDR3 reads TGTGCCAGCAGCCTGCACGGTCGAGAAGACAATGAGCAGTTCTTC. This gives the protein CASSLHGREDNEQFF.

The chain has TRBV28 and TRBJ2-2; D might be TRBD2 (7 bases). The germline CDR1 and CDR2 sequences are MDHEN and SYDVKM. V lost 8 bases, J lost 5 bases, and 18 bases lay in between. CDR3 size: 15 residues. The CDR3 DNA follows: TGTGCCAGCGTCAAAGGGGGGGTGGTAACCGGGGAGCTGTTTTTT. It specifies CASVKGGVVTGELFF.

The chain recombines TRBV5-4 with TRBJ1-1; 10 bases are a match to TRBD1. The germline gives CDR1 SGHNT, CDR2 YYREEE (reference sequence). The CDR3 has 14 residues. J was trimmed by 5 bases and V by 5 bases; bases with no gene match: 6. CDR3 sequence reads: CASRPGTGVTEAFF. CDR3 sequence (DNA): TGTGCCAGCAGACCCGGGACAGGGGTTACTGAAGCTTTCTTT.

The J gene is TRBJ1-2, the V gene TRBV30, with a weak D call TRBD1 (6 bases). This CDR3 is built from 14 residues. Trimming left V 3 bases short and J 4 bases short, with 15 bases between. Germline assignment: CDR1 GTSNPN and CDR2 SVGIG (reference sequence). DNA of the CDR3: TGTGCCTGGAGCGCCGGACAGAGCCCCTATGGCTACACCTTC. Protein product: CAWSAGQSPYGYTF.

As concerns this clone: The same CDR3 is also encoded by other DNA sequences in this sample. The chain is built from TRBV6-5 and TRBJ1-5; 7 bases line up with TRBD1. Trimming at V came to 0 bases and at J to 4 bases, leaving 3 bases not matched to a gene. The CDR3 runs to 15 residues. Germline CDR1 and CDR2: MNHEY and SVGAGI. The CDR3 here is CASSYSNRGNQPQHF. The CDR3 DNA follows: TGTGCCAGCAGTTACTCGAACAGGGGAAATCAGCCCCAGCATTTT.

As concerns this clone: The same CDR3 is also encoded by other DNA sequences in this sample. The chain joins TRBV7-6 to TRBJ1-2, with TRBD1 identical over 9 bases. V shed 3 bases, J shed 5 bases, and the junction held 4 bases outside the gene matches. This CDR3 comprises 14 residues. Germline V gives CDR1 SGHVS, CDR2 FNYEAQ. CDR3 coding DNA: TGTGCCAGCAGCTTGGATGACAGGGGGTATGGCTACACCTTC. It is translated as CASSLDDRGYGYTF.

The V and J genes are TRBV29-1 and TRBJ1-1; tentative D call: TRBD1 (5 bases). Trimming pared 7 bases from V and 4 bases from J, leaving 10 bases between. In germline, CDR1 is SQVTM, CDR2 ANQGSEA. The CDR3 is made up of 11 amino acids. In nucleotides, the CDR3 is TGCAGCGACCTGACAGCCACTGAAGCTTTCTTT. Protein product: CSDLTATEAFF.

The chain recombines TRBV9 with TRBJ2-2, with 8 bases matching TRBD2. V lost 5 bases and J lost 6; bases outside the gene matches: 9. Germline CDR1 SGDLS, CDR2 YYNGEE. This CDR3 has 15 amino acids. DNA of the CDR3: TGTGCCAGCAGGACCGGGACTAGTGCGGCCGGGGAGCTGTTTTTT. Encoded protein: CASRTGTSAAGELFF.

The chain couples TRBV19 to TRBJ2-5, with TRBD1 matching 11 bases. The CDR3 runs to 13 residues. The V gene's germline CDR1 is LNHDA and CDR2 SQIVND (reference sequence). V lost 7 bases and J lost 5; bases outside the gene matches: 3. The CDR3 here is CASTGTGGETQYF. The CDR3 nucleotides are TGTGCCAGTACCGGGACAGGGGGTGAGACCCAGTACTTC.

This rearrangement joins TRBV19 to TRBJ1-4, with D perhaps matching TRBD1 (6 bases). The CDR3 is made up of 14 amino acids. With 9 bases removed from V and 8 bases from J, the gap between germline ends came to 19 bases. Germline V gene data show CDR1 as LNHDA and CDR2 as SQIVND (reference sequence). The CDR3 region is CASTNTGIGEKLFF. In nucleotides, the CDR3 is TGTGCCAGCACTAATACAGGGATCGGCGAAAAACTGTTTTTT.

The chain has TRBV28 and TRBJ1-2, with D possibly TRBD1 on 5 matching bases. Germline-derived CDR1 and CDR2 are MDHEN and SYDVKM. There are 11 residues in the CDR3. The V end lost 10 bases, the J end lost 8 bases, and 14 bases lay between the germline ends. As DNA, the CDR3 is TGTGCCACCGGGACTCGAGTCGGCTACACCTTC. Its translation: CATGTRVGYTF.

This clone has a handful of counts. The V call is TRBV11-2, the J call TRBJ2-2; D remains ambiguous. This CDR3 is built from 13 residues. CDR1 and CDR2 from the germline V gene are SGHAT and FQNNGV. Trimming cost V 5 bases and J 0 bases, with 4 bases left between them. CDR3 sequence: CASSAANTGELFF. The CDR3 coding sequence is TGTGCCAGCAGCGCAGCGAACACCGGGGAGCTGTTTTTT.

Comments on this clone: Additional DNA sequences in this sample encode the identical CDR3. V usage is TRBV6-5 and J usage is TRBJ2-5; 8 bases are a match to TRBD1. In germline, CDR1 is MNHEY, CDR2 SVGAGI. The CDR3 runs to 13 residues. J gave up 4 bases and V 6 bases, and 4 bases lay outside the gene matches. The CDR3 coding sequence is TGTGCCAGCAGGTTACAGGGGGGAGAGACCCAGTACTTC. It specifies CASRLQGGETQYF.